This is a list of T cell receptor beta chains from one sample in a study of cytomegalovirus exposure and HLA in healthy donors. Assay used: immunoSEQ multiplex PCR; TCRdb lists only in-frame clones, some missing. The table lists about 130,000 clones, over 75% of them singletons. Sequencing input: PBMCs. Receptors originate from a male donor in good health and CMV-seropositive. The CDR3 runs from the conserved cysteine through the conserved F or W. Fields, in order: V gene, clone size, J gene, D gene, CDR3 DNA, CDR3 protein. D genes are given only for firm matches. Not every row has a clone size; where given, it reads once, few, many or a size class.

>TRBV28|-|TRBJ2-2|-
TGTGCCAGCAGGCCCGGGACAACGAACACCGGGGAGCTGTTTTTT
CASRPGTTNTGELFF
>TRBV18|-|TRBJ2-2|-
TGTGCCAGCTCACCATTAGCCTCCAACACCGGGGAGCTGTTTTTT
CASSPLASNTGELFF
>TRBV28|-|TRBJ2-7|-
TGTGCCAGCAGTCCGCCCGGGGAGTTCAACGAGCAGTACTTC
CASSPPGEFNEQYF
>TRBV6-1|-|TRBJ2-1|-
TGTGCCAGCAGCGAGCAGGGGGGCGTCTACGAGCAGTTCTTC
CASSEQGGVYEQFF
>TRBV10-3|-|TRBJ2-2|TRBD2
TGTGCCATCAGTGAGTTGGGACTAGCGGGAGCCAACACCGGGGAGCTGTTTTTT
CAISELGLAGANTGELFF
>TRBV5-5|-|TRBJ1-3|TRBD1
TGTGCCAGCAGCAAAGGGACAGTACTCTCTGGAAACACCATATATTTT
CASSKGTVLSGNTIYF
>TRBV28|-|TRBJ2-1|TRBD2
TGTGCCAGCAGTTCCCCGGGGGGGGGCGTCGACGCTGAGCAGTTCTTC
CASSSPGGGVDAEQFF
>TRBV11-2|-|TRBJ2-5|-
TGTGCCAGTAGCTCCGGGGTTGAGACCCAGTACTTC
CASSSGVETQYF
>TRBV28|-|TRBJ2-6|TRBD1
TGTGCCAGCAGTTTACAGGGGGCTGGGGCCAACGTCCTGACTTTC
CASSLQGAGANVLTF
>TRBV15|-|TRBJ2-7|-
TGTGCCCGTAAGGTGAGGAACTACGAGCAGTACTTC
CARKVRNYEQYF
>TRBV28|few|TRBJ1-4|TRBD1
TGTGCCAGCAGTCGGACAGGCGCAACTAATGAAAAACTGTTTTTT
CASSRTGATNEKLFF
>TRBV5-1|-|TRBJ2-5|TRBD2
TGCGCCAGCAGCCCCTTAGCGGGGGAAGAGACCCAGTACTTC
CASSPLAGEETQYF
>TRBV2|-|TRBJ1-4|-
TGTGCCAGCAAGAAAGGCGGGCAGGCTTATGAAAAACTGTTTTTT
CASKKGGQAYEKLFF
>TRBV18|-|TRBJ2-5|TRBD1
TGTGCCAGCTCACCGACCGGGACAGGGGGGGAGACCCAGTACTTC
CASSPTGTGGETQYF
>TRBV6-5|few|TRBJ1-1|-
TGTGCCAGCAGTGCTACAGAAAGAAACACTGAAGCTTTCTTT
CASSATERNTEAFF